This T cell receptor (beta chain) was recorded in a study of T cells in tuberculosis. The overall study: The T cells targeted glucose monomycolate, a mycobacterial lipid, via CD1B. This South African cohort compared adolescents with or without latent tuberculosis against adults with active tuberculosis.

The table came from immunoSEQ multiplex PCR; TCRdb's copy has only in-frame clones and leaves some out. The sample includes about 45,000 clones, approximately 94% seen only once; the top ten take roughly 2%. V lost 2 bases, J lost 13 bases, and 12 bases lay in between. This CDR3 is 12 amino acids long. Germline loops: CDR1 SGHAT, CDR2 FQNNGV. This clonotype originated in a donor between 10 and 29 years old with latent tuberculosis or without tuberculosis infection. Some clones in this sample may be carry-over from other donors' samples. Sample: PBMCs. The J gene is TRBJ2-1, the V gene TRBV11-2; D remains unclear. In DNA form, the CDR3 reads TGTGCCAGCAGCTTAAGTAGCCCTGTCCAGTTCTTC. Protein: CASSLSSPVQFF.